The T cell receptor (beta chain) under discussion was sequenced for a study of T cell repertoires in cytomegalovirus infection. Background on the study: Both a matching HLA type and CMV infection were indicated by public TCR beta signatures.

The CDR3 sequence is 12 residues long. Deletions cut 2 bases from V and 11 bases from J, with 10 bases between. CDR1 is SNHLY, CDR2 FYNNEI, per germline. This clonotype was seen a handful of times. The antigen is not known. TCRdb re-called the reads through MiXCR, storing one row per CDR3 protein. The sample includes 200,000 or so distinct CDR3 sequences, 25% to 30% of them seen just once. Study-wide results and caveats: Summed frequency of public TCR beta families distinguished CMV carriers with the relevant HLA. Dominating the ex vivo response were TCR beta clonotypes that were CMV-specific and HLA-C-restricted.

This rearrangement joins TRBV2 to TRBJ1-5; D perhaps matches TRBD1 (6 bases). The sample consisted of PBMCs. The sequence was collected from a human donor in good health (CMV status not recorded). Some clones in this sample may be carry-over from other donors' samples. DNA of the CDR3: TGTGCCAGCAGTGAAATATCAGGGGCCCAGCATTTT. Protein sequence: CASSEISGAQHF.